This T cell receptor beta chain stems from a study of blood T cell repertoires in COVID-19. Study context: Acute and convalescent COVID-19 samples came from the United States, Italy and Spain. In each case, the material was cDNA or gDNA derived from T cells, B-cell-depleted T cells, or PBMCs.

Per the original methods: Estimation of nucleated cell counts relied on the amplification of reference gene primers. Libraries were prepared by immunoSEQ multiplex PCR; TCRdb keeps only in-frame clonotypes and omits some of them. For V, J and clone size, that table is used; D and trimming come from the DNA. The sample has 20,000 or so clones; about 90% are singletons. Trimming removed 0 bases from V and 6 bases from J, with 10 bases in between. From germline, CDR1 is SGDLS and CDR2 YYNGEE. The CDR3 spans 13 residues. The source is a human donor in a cohort sampled during active COVID-19. This sequence joins TRBV9 and TRBJ2-7; D ambiguous. Input material: peripheral blood. The CDR3 sequence is CASSVGLVGEQYF. CDR3 nucleotides: TGTGCCAGCAGCGTAGGGCTAGTTGGCGAGCAGTACTTC.